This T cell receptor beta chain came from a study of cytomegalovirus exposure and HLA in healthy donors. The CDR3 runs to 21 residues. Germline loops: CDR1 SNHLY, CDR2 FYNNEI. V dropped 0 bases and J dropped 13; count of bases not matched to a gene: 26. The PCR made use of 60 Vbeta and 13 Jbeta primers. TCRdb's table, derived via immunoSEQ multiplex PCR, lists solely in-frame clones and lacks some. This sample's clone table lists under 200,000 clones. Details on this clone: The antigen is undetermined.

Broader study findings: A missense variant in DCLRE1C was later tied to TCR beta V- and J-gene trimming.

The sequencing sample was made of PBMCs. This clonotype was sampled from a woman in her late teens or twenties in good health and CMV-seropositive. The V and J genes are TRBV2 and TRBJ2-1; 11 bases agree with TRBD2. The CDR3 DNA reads TGTGCCAGCAGTGAAGCGATTCTCCCTGGTCTAGCGGGGGGCTCAACGAGGATACAGTTCTTC. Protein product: CASSEAILPGLAGGSTRIQFF.